These 11 T cell receptor beta chains originate from one sample sequenced in a study of blood T cells in healthy people across ages. A sample-barcoded 5' primer and a J-beta primer mix were used in a second PCR of roughly 6 to 12 cycles. TCRdb analysed the 5' RACE reads with MiXCR anew, one entry per CDR3 protein. The data contain 1.5 million to 2 million distinct CDR3 sequences, roughly 30% of them seen just once; the ten biggest clones take up about 8%. The material sequenced was blood. The receptors shown here come from a woman aged 25 to 39 in good health.

J is TRBJ1-2 and V is TRBV12-5; no firm D call. Trimming took 7 bases from V and 6 from J, leaving 15 bases between them. The germline CDR1 and CDR2 sequences are LGHNT and FRNRAP. The CDR3 contains 13 residues. CDR3: CASARYGGNGYTF. The CDR3 DNA is TGTGCTAGTGCCCGGTATGGCGGGAATGGCTACACCTTC.

This clonotype has a handful of counts. The chain employs TRBV7-2 and TRBJ2-5, with D perhaps matching TRBD1 or TRBD2 (5 bases each). Trimming took 1 base from V and 7 from J, leaving 10 bases between them. Germline loops: CDR1 SGHTA, CDR2 FQGNSA. The CDR3 covers 13 residues. In DNA, the CDR3 is TGTGCCAGCAGCTTAGTGGGGGAATGGACCCAGTACTTC. It codes for CASSLVGEWTQYF.

The rearrangement uses TRBV11-2 and TRBJ1-5; D remains unclear. The CDR3 runs to 14 residues. Looked up from germline, CDR1 is SGHAT and CDR2 is FQNNGV. Trimming stripped 5 bases from V and 2 bases from J, with 10 bases between. The CDR3 here is CASSLAVGNQPQHF. DNA for the CDR3: TGTGCCAGCAGCCTCGCCGTCGGCAATCAGCCCCAGCATTTT. Filled out from reference TRBV11-2 and TRBJ1-5, the complete variable domain reads EAGVAQSPRYKIIEKRQSVAFWCNPISGHATLYWYQQILGQGPKLLIQFQNNGVVDDSQLPKDRFSAERLKGVDSTLKIQPAKLEDSAVYLCASSLAVGNQPQHFGDGTRLSIL.

The chain recombines TRBV12-3 or TRBV12-4 with TRBJ2-3; unclear D gene. This CDR3 is 13 amino acids long. V was pared by 5 bases and J by 10 bases, with 16 bases between. The CDR3 loop reads CASSIGHADAQYF. CDR3 nucleotides: TGTGCCAGCAGTATCGGCCACGCGGATGCGCAGTATTTT.

Regarding this clonotype: This may come from a read error, since a much larger clone is one base off. This chain links TRBV6-5 with TRBJ1-2; 8 bases are shared with TRBD1. Germline V gene sequence: CDR1 MNHEY, CDR2 SVGAGI. The J segment lost 4 bases and the V segment lost 7 bases, leaving 5 bases of the junction unmatched. The CDR3 sequence is 13 residues long. In DNA, the CDR3 is TGTGCCAGCACCTACGGGACAGGCTATGGCTACACCTTC. Protein: CASTYGTGYGYTF.

The CDR3 region is CASSSDGPRGANVLTF. DNA of the CDR3: TGTGCCAGCAGCTCGGACGGCCCCCGGGGGGCCAACGTCCTGACTTTC. The gene calls are TRBV12-3 or TRBV12-4 and TRBJ2-6; D gene ambiguous. This CDR3 has 16 amino acids. Trimming left V 6 bases short and J 4 bases short, with 16 bases between.

This clonotype was counted between two and nine times. V usage is TRBV12-3 or TRBV12-4 and J usage is TRBJ2-1; D remains ambiguous. V was cut by 5 bases and J by 9 bases, with 14 bases left in between. This CDR3 region has 13 residues. CDR3 region: CASSPRATGEQFF. The CDR3 region has the DNA TGTGCCAGCAGTCCAAGAGCGACCGGTGAGCAGTTCTTC.

The chain uses TRBV6-5 and TRBJ2-6, with unresolved D. V was clipped by 3 bases and J by 3 bases, with 9 bases between them. Germline assignment: CDR1 MNHEY and CDR2 SVGAGI. The CDR3 sequence is 15 residues long. CDR3 sequence reads: CASSYGVDGANVLTF. CDR3 in DNA: TGTGCCAGCAGTTATGGGGTGGATGGGGCCAACGTCCTGACTTTC.

This clonotype was recorded a few times. The genes are TRBV10-3 and TRBJ1-2, with D perhaps matching TRBD1 (5 bases). This CDR3 contains 13 residues. V was cut by 3 bases and J by 6 bases, with 11 bases left in between. CDR1 and CDR2 from the germline V gene are ENHRY and SYGVKD. The CDR3 DNA is TGTGCCATCAGTGACCGGGACCGGAATGGCTACACCTTC. This translates into CAISDRDRNGYTF.

This clonotype was counted between two and nine times. This chain uses TRBV25-1 with TRBJ1-4; no clear D. The CDR3 runs 13 residues. Trimming left V 7 bases short and J 7 bases short, with 13 bases between. CDR1 is MGHDK and CDR2 is SYGVNS in the germline V gene. Here the CDR3 reads CASNRGGGEKLFF. The CDR3, as DNA: TGTGCCAGCAATCGCGGCGGAGGTGAAAAACTGTTTTTT. The full variable domain, its missing parts supplied by reference TRBV25-1 and TRBJ1-4, is EADIYQTPRYLVIGTGKKITLECSQTMGHDKMYWYQQDPGMELHLIHYSYGVNSTEKGDLSSESTVSRIRTEHFPLTLESARPSHTSQYLCASNRGGGEKLFFGSGTQLSVL.

This chain connects TRBV6-1 to TRBJ1-1, with D perhaps matching TRBD1 (6 bases). This CDR3 has 17 amino acids. V was shortened by 3 bases and J by 0 bases, with 17 bases between the two germline ends. In germline, CDR1 is MNHNS, CDR2 SASEGT. CDR3 in DNA: TGTGCCAGCAGTGACCGGTCGGACAGATATATGAACACTGAAGCTTTCTTT. Protein: CASSDRSDRYMNTEAFF.